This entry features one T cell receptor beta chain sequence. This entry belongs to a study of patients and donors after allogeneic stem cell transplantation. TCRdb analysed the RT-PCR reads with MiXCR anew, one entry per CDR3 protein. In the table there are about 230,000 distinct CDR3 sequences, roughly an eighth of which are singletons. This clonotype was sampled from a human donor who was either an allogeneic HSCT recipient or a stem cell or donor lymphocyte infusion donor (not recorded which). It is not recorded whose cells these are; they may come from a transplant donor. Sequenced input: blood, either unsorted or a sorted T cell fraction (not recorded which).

The CDR3 is CASSLTPGQGSGYTF. The CDR3 DNA reads TGTGCCAGCAGCTTAACACCGGGACAGGGGAGCGGCTACACCTTC. The rearrangement links TRBV7-2 to TRBJ1-2, with TRBD1 matching 10 bases. The CDR3 runs 15 residues. After removal of 2 bases from V and 8 bases from J, the junction contained 8 bases not matched to a gene. Germline V gene lookup returns CDR1 SGHTA and CDR2 FQGNSA.